This T cell receptor (beta chain) was identified during a study of blood T cell repertoires in COVID-19. Background on the study: Some COVID-19 samples were acute and others convalescent; all came from the United States, Italy and Spain.

The table came from immunoSEQ multiplex PCR; TCRdb's copy has only in-frame clones and leaves some out. The sample lists about 310,000 clones; 87% were seen once. This CDR3 comprises 17 residues. Trimming removed 6 bases from V and 4 bases from J, with 19 bases in between. Germline V gene data show CDR1 as SGHVS and CDR2 as FQNEAQ. Those enrolled, adults aged roughly 18 to 89 years, came from 20 to 25 US areas. Material: PBMCs or T cells enriched from blood (not recorded which). The TCR sequence derives from a woman between 18 and 29 years old who had recovered from COVID-19. The rearrangement links TRBV7-8 to TRBJ1-6; tentatively, D is TRBD1 (6 bases). The CDR3 coding sequence is TGTGCCAGCAGAACTAAAGGTGGTGGACAGTATAATTCACCCCTCCACTTT. This translates into CASRTKGGGQYNSPLHF.